Listed below are T cell receptor beta chains from one sample, sequenced in a study of blood T cell repertoires in COVID-19. The method was immunoSEQ multiplex PCR; TCRdb's version includes in-frame clones alone and lacks a portion of them. The sample consists of around 260,000 clones, roughly 86% of them appearing once. The sequenced sample was peripheral blood. The origin of the receptors is a woman aged 55-69 years with COVID-19, enrolled during active disease. Each CDR3 is given without its conserved first and last residue. Fields, in order: D gene, clone size, V gene, CDR3 protein. A D gene is named only where the DNA matches it firmly. Expanded clones are given a class, and other clones once, few, many or no size at all.

>NA|NA|TRBV6-1
ASSEDGAVPYNEQF
>TRBD2|once|TRBV2
ASSRPRSGTGTDTQY
>TRBD2|NA|TRBV7-2
ASSLALAGEQY
>TRBD2|once|TRBV28
ASRPSGGYTGELF
>NA|NA|TRBV19
ASSTSQGFGQPQH
>TRBD1|NA|TRBV7-2
ASSQGQGRDIQY
>TRBD1|NA|TRBV5-1
ASSSTGNSYEQY
>NA|NA|TRBV28
ASSIPREQF
>NA|NA|TRBV6-6
ASSYSRDTSYEQY
>NA|NA|TRBV11-3
ASSPSLAKYNEQF
>TRBD1|NA|TRBV19
ASRDSYNEQF
>TRBD1|NA|TRBV7-2
ASSLAYRGTDTQY
>NA|NA|TRBV5-1
ASSLTTGQRAYEQY
>NA|NA|TRBV7-8
ASSLVGGPTILDEQF
>NA|NA|TRBV5-1
ASSFMGPATNEKLF
>TRBD1|NA|TRBV5-1
ASSWAGGGYEQY
>NA|NA|TRBV30
AWSVGGSGRSYNEQF
>TRBD2|NA|TRBV12-3/TRBV12-4
ASGLAENIQY
>TRBD2|NA|TRBV3-1/TRBV3-2
ASSPSGSEYEQY
>NA|NA|TRBV5-4
ASSITFANTGELF
>NA|NA|TRBV4-1
ASSQDWGGGDQPQH
>NA|NA|TRBV27
ASRLSSGNTIY
>NA|NA|TRBV28
ATKTTVYGYT
>NA|NA|TRBV29-1
SVELGQYGYT
>NA|NA|TRBV6-6
ASRRQNSPLH
>NA|NA|TRBV11-3
ASSPGGRTKETQY
>NA|NA|TRBV21-1
ASSKGEGSNQPQH
>NA|few|TRBV28
ASSLYSDLMYNEQF
>TRBD1|NA|TRBV6-5
ASSYLTGSGNTEAF
>NA|once|TRBV15
AASRDRVDTQY
>NA|few|TRBV4-1
ASSSPRGSPGLF
>NA|NA|TRBV7-3
ASSPHSGVALH
>NA|once|TRBV9
ASSVVLNSEQY
>NA|NA|TRBV21-1
ASSKKGYSGRDLANTQY
>NA|NA|TRBV28
ASSLWGGNYGYT
>NA|NA|TRBV9
ASSVGVVGNTIY
>TRBD2|NA|TRBV30
AWSGVSSGSRETQY
>NA|NA|TRBV10-1
ASSGRVVGDTQY
>NA|few|TRBV3-1/TRBV3-2
ASSHRDSYSYEQY
>TRBD1|NA|TRBV14
ASRRPGQGFNQPQH
>NA|NA|TRBV29-1
SAHRGNTGELF
>NA|NA|TRBV28
ATSLEDRAGYT
>NA|few|TRBV6-5
ASSYRGMNTEAF
>NA|NA|TRBV9
ASSVAPAGNQETQY
>TRBD2|NA|TRBV7-9
ASSRTGLAGNEQY
>NA|NA|TRBV4-2
ASSRQGRDSGVITYNSPLH
>TRBD2|NA|TRBV10-1
ASSEPGGSSYNEQF
>NA|NA|TRBV19
ASKSTGAAETQY
>NA|NA|TRBV20-1
SSQANYGYT
>TRBD1|NA|TRBV5-1
ASRTGSEQY
>NA|NA|TRBV9
ASSVGSGTHLEQY
>TRBD2|NA|TRBV10-1
ASSESNLAGGETQY
>TRBD1|NA|TRBV2
ASDRTGIGTGELF
>NA|once|TRBV5-4
ASSLTRANTGELF
>NA|few|TRBV19
ASSDDGVRSPLH
>NA|NA|TRBV28
ASSSQYPSRSKQY
>NA|once|TRBV11-2
ASSEHGSPYNEQF
>TRBD2|NA|TRBV5-1
ASSFLPRTSGGRSFRETQY
>NA|NA|TRBV4-1
ASSQLNEKLF
>TRBD1|once|TRBV18
ASSLKTGVDYGYT